This TCR beta chain was obtained from a study of shared clonotypes between healthy human individuals (dated by TCRdb to about 2020). At the level of the whole study: The cohort comprised a couple of women and a few men aged 18 to 49 years. For each donor, CD4 naive and CD4 memory were each run on three plates, CD8 naive on two plates, and CD8 memory on one plate. To estimate repertoire size and how much clonotype sharing occurs between individuals, the study deeply sequenced the blood TCR repertoires of several healthy adults. Libraries were prepared and TCR repertoires were sequenced by different laboratories using diverse techniques, in order to increase sequencing depth and limit assay-specific biases. Each donor's leukapheresis produced roughly between roughly 0.85 and 10 billion PBMCs. Overall results and qualifications from the work: Naive subsets generally had larger estimated clonotype richness than memory subsets did. Only blood was sampled, and tissue TCR repertoires likely differ from those in blood. The small number of donors limited the genetic and exposure-history diversity represented. Higher generation probabilities were observed for clonotypes shared by all four sorted-subset donors than for non-shared clonotypes. Across a handful of donors, approximately 5% of naive CD4, roughly 3.5% of naive CD8, about 2.3% of memory CD4, and 0.4% to 0.45% of memory CD8 clonotypes were shared. Incomplete sequencing was indicated by rarefaction of sorted-subset datasets, despite the large sequencing depth. Pairwise subsampling led to the expectation that sequencing depth would affect the degree of clonotype sharing among donors.

Including the terminal cysteine and phenylalanine, the CDR3 comprises 15 residues. Only the CDR3 region is kept as DNA, spanning 45 bases read in frame from base 1. Ends trimmed: V by 6 bases, J by 7 bases; bases unmatched to a gene: 12. CDR1 SGHNT and CDR2 YYREEE are derived from the germline V gene (reference sequence). The donors were healthy, HIV-negative adults with no recently reported acute infections or vaccinations. Only Caucasian adults living in Nashville, Tennessee, USA were represented among the donors. CD4+ T cells were enriched through magnetic negative selection, after which naive cells were positively selected on CD45RA and the remaining negative fraction served as the memory subset. Blood was obtained by leukapheresis, after which PBMCs were separated by Ficoll-Histopaque density gradient centrifugation and cryopreserved in liquid nitrogen vapor phase. Purity and quantity of every magnetically sorted T cell population were checked by analytical flow cytometry. Each sorted fraction had its genomic DNA isolated and then quantified by UV absorbance on a Nanodrop 2000c.

Of note for this clone: Its antigen remains unidentified. Per-base qualities were not stored, and no clone one base away is much larger.

Using the deep immunoSEQ assay, multiplex PCR amplified TCR CDR3 regions from genomic DNA. Genomic DNA extracted from each cell subset was distributed evenly over all wells of several immunoSEQ 96-well plates, and each plate served as one replicate. Each replicate PCR for sorted subsets received approximately 220 ng genomic DNA, equal to about 29,000 T cell genomes. The purified libraries were quantified using a Qubit 3.0 fluorometer, sized with a Bioanalyzer 2100, and then quantified again using the KAPA Library Quantification kit. A separate single-read 150-cycle Illumina NextSeq 550 flow cell was used to sequence each immunoSEQ 96-well plate. Under the source paper's analysis protocol: Because only junctional sequences without quality scores were contained in the immunoSEQ output, filtering matching that applied to full-length reads could not be performed. To assign V/J genes and CDR3, sequences were annotated against IMGT germline references using PyIR, a Python wrapper for IgBLAST v1.9. Reads were removed for weak V/J assignments (E-value above 1e-6), missing CDR3, stop codons, out-of-frame junctions, or ambiguous translated residues. V3J clonotypes were defined by identical inferred V gene, J gene, and CDR3 amino acid sequence. Percentage overlap between repertoires was calculated by dividing the number of shared unique clonotypes by the size of the smaller repertoire. Repertoire richness was assessed with RTK rarefaction, the Chao1 estimator, and Recon v2.1 estimates of unobserved clonotypes. For all TCRbeta clonotypes obtained by the gDNA method from a handful of donors, generation probabilities were computed with OLGA. In its TCRdb copy, this immuneACCESS table keeps in-frame sequences only and misses some clones. Where compared with another copy, unresolved V genes explain less than half of these, and the others have no known cause. Clone size and V and J calls were adopted from that table, with D and trimming inferred from the DNA. A total of roughly 1.5 million clones appear in this sample, approximately 98% of them only once. The ten largest clones add up to about 0.45% of the sample.

The material sequenced was naive CD4+ T cells sorted from blood. The intended sense of this specimen's cell subset or site label: CD45RA+ positively selected. The source is a man aged 25-40 years in good health. This receptor chain uses TRBV5-4 and TRBJ2-5, and TRBD1 aligns with 10 junction nucleotides. Here the CDR3 is given as CASTWEGQGIATQYF. Here is the DNA: TGTGCCAGCACGTGGGAGGGACAGGGGATTGCGACCCAGTACTTC.